These T cell receptor beta chains were read from a single sample in a study of siplizumab effects on memory and regulatory T cells. TCRdb keeps only in-frame clones here, not all; method: immunoSEQ multiplex PCR. The profile shows 65,000 to 90,000 clones, 93% of them singletons. Material for sequencing was CD8+ T cells sorted from blood. Receptor source: a human donor in good health. CDR3s include the opening cysteine and the closing phenylalanine or tryptophan. Fields, in order: clone size, V gene, J gene, D gene, CDR3 DNA, CDR3 protein. A D gene is named only where the DNA matches it firmly. Only part of the rows carry a size: once, few, many, or a class if the clone is expanded.

abundance: -; v_gene: TRBV29-1; j_gene: TRBJ2-1; d_gene: -; CDR3nt: TGCAGCCCCTCCCACCAGGGAGTGAATGAGCAGTTCTTC; CDR3aa: CSPSHQGVNEQFF
abundance: -; v_gene: TRBV19; j_gene: TRBJ1-1; d_gene: -; CDR3nt: TGTGCCAGTAGGGCGGACTACACTGAAGCTTTCTTT; CDR3aa: CASRADYTEAFF
abundance: -; v_gene: TRBV9; j_gene: TRBJ1-4; d_gene: -; CDR3nt: TGTGCCAGCAGCCTCTTTGGGGGGACAACTAATGAAAAACTGTTTTTT; CDR3aa: CASSLFGGTTNEKLFF
abundance: -; v_gene: TRBV9; j_gene: TRBJ1-3; d_gene: -; CDR3nt: TGTGCCAGCAGCGTAGACACTACCTCTGGAAACACCATATATTTT; CDR3aa: CASSVDTTSGNTIYF
abundance: -; v_gene: TRBV4-1; j_gene: TRBJ2-6; d_gene: -; CDR3nt: TGCGCCAGCAGCCTCGGGTCTGGGGCCAACGTCCTGACTTTC; CDR3aa: CASSLGSGANVLTF
abundance: -; v_gene: TRBV2; j_gene: TRBJ1-1; d_gene: -; CDR3nt: TGTGCCAGCAGTGTAGGCAAGGGTATGAACACTGAAGCTTTCTTT; CDR3aa: CASSVGKGMNTEAFF
abundance: -; v_gene: TRBV9; j_gene: TRBJ1-2; d_gene: -; CDR3nt: TGTGCCAGCAGCGTAGCTCTTTCAAGTAACTATGGCTACACCTTC; CDR3aa: CASSVALSSNYGYTF
abundance: -; v_gene: TRBV7-3; j_gene: TRBJ2-7; d_gene: TRBD1; CDR3nt: TGTGCCAGCAGCACACGAGGGACAGGGGTCTACGAGCAGTACTTC; CDR3aa: CASSTRGTGVYEQYF
abundance: -; v_gene: TRBV19; j_gene: TRBJ2-7; d_gene: -; CDR3nt: TGTGCCAGTAGTATAGCGGGTGCCTCCTACGAGCAGTACTTC; CDR3aa: CASSIAGASYEQYF
abundance: -; v_gene: TRBV9; j_gene: TRBJ1-5; d_gene: -; CDR3nt: TGTGCCAGCAGCGGTGGGGGTGGCATAGGTCAGCCCCAGCATTTT; CDR3aa: CASSGGGGIGQPQHF
abundance: -; v_gene: TRBV19; j_gene: TRBJ1-3; d_gene: TRBD1; CDR3nt: TGTGCCAGTACTATCGGACAGGGTTTTGGAAACACCATATATTTT; CDR3aa: CASTIGQGFGNTIYF
abundance: -; v_gene: TRBV5-4; j_gene: TRBJ2-7; d_gene: TRBD1; CDR3nt: TGTGCCAGCAGCTTAGGGCCAGGGGGTTCCGAGCAGTACTTC; CDR3aa: CASSLGPGGSEQYF
abundance: -; v_gene: TRBV29-1; j_gene: TRBJ2-7; d_gene: -; CDR3nt: TGCAGCGTTACCGGACAGACCTACGAGCAGTACTTC; CDR3aa: CSVTGQTYEQYF
abundance: -; v_gene: TRBV9; j_gene: TRBJ1-6; d_gene: -; CDR3nt: TGTGCCAGCAGCGTAGTAGAAGGCTCACCCCTCCACTTT; CDR3aa: CASSVVEGSPLHF
abundance: medium-sized; v_gene: TRBV6-1; j_gene: TRBJ2-7; d_gene: -; CDR3nt: TGTGCCAGCAGTGCTTATGAGGGGAGCTCCTACGAGCAGTACTTC; CDR3aa: CASSAYEGSSYEQYF
abundance: -; v_gene: TRBV6-1; j_gene: TRBJ2-3; d_gene: -; CDR3nt: TGTGCCAGCAGTGAAGAAGGCTACCCTCCTAGCACAGATACGCAGTATTTT; CDR3aa: CASSEEGYPPSTDTQYF
abundance: -; v_gene: TRBV4-2; j_gene: TRBJ2-2; d_gene: -; CDR3nt: TGTGCCAGCAGCCAAGATCTATCCGGGGAGCTGTTTTTT; CDR3aa: CASSQDLSGELFF
abundance: -; v_gene: TRBV28; j_gene: TRBJ2-7; d_gene: -; CDR3nt: TGTGCCAGCAGTTTGGGGGGAGACGGCACCTACGAGCAGTACTTC; CDR3aa: CASSLGGDGTYEQYF
abundance: -; v_gene: TRBV30; j_gene: TRBJ2-7; d_gene: -; CDR3nt: TGTGCCTGGAGTTCGACAGGCGCTTGGGGCGAGCAGTACTTC; CDR3aa: CAWSSTGAWGEQYF
abundance: once; v_gene: TRBV7-8; j_gene: TRBJ1-1; d_gene: TRBD1; CDR3nt: TGTGCCAGCAGCAAGGGACAGGGTGAAGCTTTCTTT; CDR3aa: CASSKGQGEAFF
abundance: -; v_gene: TRBV19; j_gene: TRBJ2-3; d_gene: TRBD2; CDR3nt: TGTGCCAGTATGCGCCTAGCGGGGGTCACAGATACGCAGTATTTT; CDR3aa: CASMRLAGVTDTQYF
abundance: -; v_gene: TRBV4-3; j_gene: TRBJ1-1; d_gene: -; CDR3nt: TGCGCCAGCAGCCAAGATGGGGCGGGGGACACTGAAGCTTTCTTT; CDR3aa: CASSQDGAGDTEAFF
abundance: -; v_gene: TRBV4-2; j_gene: TRBJ2-7; d_gene: -; CDR3nt: TGTGCCAGCAGCCAGGTCTCCTACGAGCAGTACTTC; CDR3aa: CASSQVSYEQYF
abundance: -; v_gene: TRBV9; j_gene: TRBJ2-2; d_gene: TRBD2; CDR3nt: TGTGCCAGCAGCGCCCTAACTAGCGGGGGACTCCCGAACACCGGGGAGCTGTTTTTT; CDR3aa: CASSALTSGGLPNTGELFF
abundance: -; v_gene: TRBV4-3; j_gene: TRBJ1-4; d_gene: -; CDR3nt: TGCGCCAGCAGCCAAGTAACTAATGAAAAACTGTTTTTT; CDR3aa: CASSQVTNEKLFF
abundance: once; v_gene: TRBV11-2; j_gene: TRBJ2-1; d_gene: -; CDR3nt: TGTGCCACCGGCGGGCTAGTCAATGAGCAGTTCTTC; CDR3aa: CATGGLVNEQFF
abundance: once; v_gene: TRBV19; j_gene: TRBJ2-1; d_gene: -; CDR3nt: TGTGCCAGTAGTATCGTTGCAGGGGTCCACAATGAGCAGTTCTTC; CDR3aa: CASSIVAGVHNEQFF
abundance: few; v_gene: TRBV6-4; j_gene: TRBJ2-1; d_gene: TRBD2; CDR3nt: TGTGCCAGCAGTGACGAGCGGGGGGGTTCTTACAATGAGCAGTTCTTC; CDR3aa: CASSDERGGSYNEQFF
abundance: -; v_gene: TRBV29-1; j_gene: TRBJ2-5; d_gene: -; CDR3nt: TGCAGCGTTGAGTGGGGACCCGCCAGGGCTAGTGGGGAGACCCAGTACTTC; CDR3aa: CSVEWGPARASGETQYF
abundance: -; v_gene: TRBV5-6; j_gene: TRBJ1-5; d_gene: -; CDR3nt: TGTGCCAGCAGCACAGGGACGGCGAGCAATCAGCCCCAGCATTTT; CDR3aa: CASSTGTASNQPQHF
abundance: -; v_gene: TRBV4-1; j_gene: TRBJ2-7; d_gene: -; CDR3nt: TGCGCCAGCAGCCAGGGTAAAGACTGCGAGCAGTACTTC; CDR3aa: CASSQGKDCEQYF
abundance: few; v_gene: TRBV4-2; j_gene: TRBJ2-5; d_gene: -; CDR3nt: TGTGCCAGCAGCCAAGATATCGGGGGCCAAGAGACCCAGTACTTC; CDR3aa: CASSQDIGGQETQYF
abundance: -; v_gene: TRBV19; j_gene: TRBJ2-7; d_gene: -; CDR3nt: TGTGCCAGTAAAGAGGGGGACTACACCAACTACGAGCAGTACTTC; CDR3aa: CASKEGDYTNYEQYF
abundance: once; v_gene: TRBV5-4; j_gene: TRBJ2-1; d_gene: -; CDR3nt: TGTGCCAGCAGCCCCACCCCCGTTTACAATGAGCAGTTCTTC; CDR3aa: CASSPTPVYNEQFF
abundance: -; v_gene: TRBV10-3; j_gene: TRBJ2-3; d_gene: TRBD1; CDR3nt: TGTGCCATCAGTGAGTCCGGGACAGGGGGGATGGATACGCAGTATTTT; CDR3aa: CAISESGTGGMDTQYF